The present T cell receptor (beta chain) was sequenced within a study of blood T cell repertoires in COVID-19. The overall study: The origin of the acute and convalescent COVID-19 samples was the United States, Italy and Spain.

The CDR3 extends over 19 amino acids. The germline gives CDR1 SGHDN, CDR2 FVKESK. J gave up 6 bases and V 0 bases, and 14 bases lay outside the gene matches. In the original processing: Amplification with reference gene primers provided the estimates of nucleated cell counts. Some clones are missing from TCRdb's copy, which holds only in-frame ones; the method was immunoSEQ multiplex PCR. Clone size and the V and J calls come from that table; the DNA yielded D and trimming. The sample has under 250,000 clones; approximately 89% are singletons. Participants' reported clinical history set cohort assignment.

This chain connects TRBV14 to TRBJ1-6, with 7 bases matching TRBD1. The sample consisted of PBMCs or T cells enriched from blood (not recorded which). This receptor was identified in a woman between 25 and 40 years old with acute COVID-19. The CDR3 DNA follows: TGTGCCAGCAGCCAAGAGATGGCCGGCTCGGACAGGACTAATTCACCCCTCCACTTT. This gives the protein CASSQEMAGSDRTNSPLHF.